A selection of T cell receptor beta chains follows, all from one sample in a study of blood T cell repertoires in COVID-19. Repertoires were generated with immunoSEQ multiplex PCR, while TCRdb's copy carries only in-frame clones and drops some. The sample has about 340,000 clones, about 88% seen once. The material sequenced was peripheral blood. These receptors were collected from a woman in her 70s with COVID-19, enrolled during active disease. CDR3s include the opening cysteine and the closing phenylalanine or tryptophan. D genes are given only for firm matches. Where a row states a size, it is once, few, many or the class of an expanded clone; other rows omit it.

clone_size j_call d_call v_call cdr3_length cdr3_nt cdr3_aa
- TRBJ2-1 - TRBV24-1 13 TGTGCCACCAGTGGCAATAGCGTCGATGAGCAGTTCTTC CATSGNSVDEQFF
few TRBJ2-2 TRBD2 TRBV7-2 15 TGTGCCAGCAGCTTACCTAGCGGGGCAATCGGGGAGCTGTTTTTT CASSLPSGAIGELFF
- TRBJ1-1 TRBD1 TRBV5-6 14 TGTGCCAGCAGCTCCCCCGGGACAGGAGCTGAAGCTTTCTTT CASSSPGTGAEAFF
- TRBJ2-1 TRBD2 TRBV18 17 TGTGCCAGCTCACCACGGTCTAGCGGGGGGACTTACAATGAGCAGTTCTTC CASSPRSSGGTYNEQFF
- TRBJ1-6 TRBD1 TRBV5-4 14 TGTGCCAGCCAAATGGGACAGGGGAATTCACCCCTCCACTTT CASQMGQGNSPLHF
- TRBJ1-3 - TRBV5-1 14 TGCGCCAGCAGCCAGGCCTCCTCTGGAAACACCATATATTTT CASSQASSGNTIYF
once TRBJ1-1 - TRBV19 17 TGTGCCAGTAGTTCAAAATTTCTGGGGGCCCATCACACTGAAGCTTTCTTT CASSSKFLGAHHTEAFF
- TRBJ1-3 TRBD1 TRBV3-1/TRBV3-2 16 TGTGCCAGCAGCCCCCGTAACAGGGGGGGAGGAAACACCATATATTTT CASSPRNRGGGNTIYF
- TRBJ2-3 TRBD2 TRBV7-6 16 TGTGCCAGCAGCCCCGGACTAGCGGGGGTAACAGATACGCAGTATTTT CASSPGLAGVTDTQYF
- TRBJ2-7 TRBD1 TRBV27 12 TGTGCCAGCGGACAGGGGGCTTACGAGCAGTACTTC CASGQGAYEQYF
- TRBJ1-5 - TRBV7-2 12 TGTGCCAGCAGCTTCAATAATCAGCCCCAGCATTTT CASSFNNQPQHF
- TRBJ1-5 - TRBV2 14 TGTGCCACCTCCATACAGGGAGGGGACCAGCCCCAGCATTTT CATSIQGGDQPQHF
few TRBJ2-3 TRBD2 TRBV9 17 TGTGCCAGCAGCGTAACAGTCCCCGGCGGGGGGAAAGATACGCAGTATTTT CASSVTVPGGGKDTQYF
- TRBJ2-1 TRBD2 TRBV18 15 TGTGCCAGCTCGCAACTAGCGGGAAACGGGGATGAGCAGTTCTTC CASSQLAGNGDEQFF
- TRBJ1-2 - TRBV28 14 TGTGCCAGCAGTTTAGGTACAGGCGCCTATGGCTACACCTTC CASSLGTGAYGYTF
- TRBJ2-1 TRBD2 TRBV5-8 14 TGTGCCAGCAGCTTGAAGACTAGCGGGGGAGCTCGGTTCTTC CASSLKTSGGARFF